Sequencing of this T cell receptor beta chain was carried out in a study of blood T cell dynamics during melanoma immunotherapy. Here immunoSEQ multiplex PCR was the method, and the copy in TCRdb shows in-frame clones only, minus some. The table shows 15,000 to 20,000 clones, with approximately 83% occurring only once. Time point of the sample: pre-treatment baseline. Between the trimmed V and J ends, which lost 6 bases and 11 bases, there was a span of 14 bases. This CDR3 has 12 amino acids. Looked up from germline, CDR1 is MDHEN and CDR2 is SYDVKM. The V and J genes are TRBV28 and TRBJ2-4, with D possibly TRBD1 on 6 matching bases. This receptor was obtained from a human donor with melanoma. Sequences were derived from blood, sampled from a patient treated with checkpoint blockade. CDR3 region: CASSRTGWVQYF. In DNA, the CDR3 is TGTGCCAGCAGCCGCACAGGGTGGGTTCAGTACTTC.